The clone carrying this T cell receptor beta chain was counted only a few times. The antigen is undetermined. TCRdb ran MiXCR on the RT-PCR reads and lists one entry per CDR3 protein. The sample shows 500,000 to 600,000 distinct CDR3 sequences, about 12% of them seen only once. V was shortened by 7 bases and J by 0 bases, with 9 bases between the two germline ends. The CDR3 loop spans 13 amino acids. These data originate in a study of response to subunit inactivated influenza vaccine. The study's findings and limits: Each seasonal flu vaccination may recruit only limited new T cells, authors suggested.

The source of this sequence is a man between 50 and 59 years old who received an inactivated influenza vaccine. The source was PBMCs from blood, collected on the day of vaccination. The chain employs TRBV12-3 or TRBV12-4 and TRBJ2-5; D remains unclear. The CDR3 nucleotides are TGTGCCAGCACCCGTGGGTACCAAGAGACCCAGTACTTC. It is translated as CASTRGYQETQYF.